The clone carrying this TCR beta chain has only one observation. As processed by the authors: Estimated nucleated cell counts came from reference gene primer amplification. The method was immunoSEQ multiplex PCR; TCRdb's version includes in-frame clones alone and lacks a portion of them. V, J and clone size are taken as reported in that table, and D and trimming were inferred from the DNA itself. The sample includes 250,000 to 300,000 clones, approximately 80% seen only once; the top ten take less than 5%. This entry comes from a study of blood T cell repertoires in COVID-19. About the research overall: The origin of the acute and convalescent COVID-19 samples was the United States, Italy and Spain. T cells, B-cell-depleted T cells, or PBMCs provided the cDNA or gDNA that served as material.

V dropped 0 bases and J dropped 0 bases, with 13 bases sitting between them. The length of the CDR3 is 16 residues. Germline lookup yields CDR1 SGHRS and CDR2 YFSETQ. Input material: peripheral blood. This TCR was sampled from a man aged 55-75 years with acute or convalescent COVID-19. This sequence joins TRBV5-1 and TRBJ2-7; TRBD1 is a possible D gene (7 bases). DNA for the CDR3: TGCGCCAGCAGCTTGGCCCCAGGGGGAGGCTCCTACGAGCAGTACTTC. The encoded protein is CASSLAPGGGSYEQYF. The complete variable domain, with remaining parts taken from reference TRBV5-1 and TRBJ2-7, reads KAGVTQTPRYLIKTRGQQVTLSCSPISGHRSVSWYQQTPGQGLQFLFEYFSETQRNKGNFPGRFSGRQFSNSRSEMNVSTLELGDSALYLCASSLAPGGGSYEQYFGPGTRLTVT.